This T cell receptor (beta chain) was documented in a study of blood T cell repertoires in COVID-19. The overall study: Italy, Spain and the United States were the sources of the convalescent and acute COVID-19 samples. PBMCs, B-cell-depleted T cells, or T cells provided the cDNA or gDNA that made up the material.

In its sample, this clone was seen many times. As handled by the study authors: How many nucleated cells were present was estimated from reference gene primer amplification. TCRdb's copy holds only in-frame clones and misses some; the assay was immunoSEQ multiplex PCR. The V and J calls and clone size are taken from that table; D and trimming were inferred from the DNA. The table has fewer than 200,000 clones, about 80% seen once. This CDR3 is 16 amino acids long. After removal of 0 bases from V and 3 bases from J, the junction contained 4 bases not matched to a gene. Germline V CDR1 and CDR2: SGHDT, YYEEEE.

The clonotype was recovered from a woman of 80 years or more with acute or convalescent COVID-19. The sequenced material came from peripheral blood. The chain employs TRBV5-6 and TRBJ2-1, with TRBD2 matching 9 bases. CDR3: CASSLALAGHYNEQFF. For the CDR3, the DNA is TGTGCCAGCAGCTTGGCCCTAGCGGGGCACTACAATGAGCAGTTCTTC.